This T cell receptor beta chain stems from a study of T-cell reconstitution after alpha-beta-depleted transplantation in children. Between the trimmed V and J ends, which lost 4 bases and 2 bases, there was a span of 8 bases. The CDR3 extends over 13 amino acids. Germline CDR1 MDHEN, CDR2 SYDVKM. Researchers prepared the TCRbeta library using unique molecular identifiers, the study reports. Via MiXCR, TCRdb re-called the PCR reads, giving one row per CDR3 protein. The sample contains around 300,000 distinct CDR3 sequences, approximately 23% of which appear only once. Worth noting for this clonotype: Its antigen is not identified.

Study-wide results and caveats: Reportedly, roughly two months post-transplant, alpha-beta T cells arose from several hundred expanded graft clones. The main origin of T-cell counts and diversity one year after transplant was newly produced T cells. There were some patients whose high TCRbeta diversity at day 60 came from surviving recipient T cells and thymic progenitors.

This chain uses TRBV28 with TRBJ1-1; maybe TRBD1 (6 bases). The receptor was derived from a male patient younger than 18 who had a stem cell transplant for acute lymphoblastic leukemia, so the T cells may come from the graft donor. The specimen was PBMCs, mostly from graft donor cells, collected 180 days after TCRalphabeta/CD19-depleted stem cell transplant. CDR3 amino acids: CASSYRVNTEAFF. In DNA, the CDR3 is TGTGCCAGCAGTTACAGGGTTAACACTGAAGCTTTCTTT.